This T cell receptor (beta chain) was sequenced in a study of cytomegalovirus exposure and HLA in healthy donors (dated by TCRdb to between 2016 and 2019). Notes on the research overall: In an earlier analysis of 587 of the donors, under 300 Gb of sequence data and approximately 120 million unique TCR beta sequences from roughly 200 million T cells were reported. Because of strong linkage in the cohort, roughly five DR-DQ haplotypes were treated as single units for association and clustering. The T cell repertoires of several hundred subjects were profiled by immunosequencing and related to cytomegalovirus serostatus. A separate validation cohort of roughly 130 different subjects was used in addition to the approximately 700-subject first cohort. Of the roughly 400 genotyped donors, about 84% fell in the genetic ancestry cluster associated with self-reported Caucasian donors. A later analysis re-analyzed previously published TCR beta repertoires from roughly 600 donors and added high-resolution HLA genotyping to study TCR occurrence patterns. HLA typing included class I and class II loci at four-digit resolution. An early release covering about 600 HLA-typed donors comprised about 310 gigabases of sequencing data and some 79 million unique TCR sequences. The number of typed donors differed by locus: 629-630 for A, B, C, DRB1 and DQB1; some 500 for DQA1; fewer than 610 for DPA1; and 400 to 480 for DPB1. On average, 235,054 unique TCR beta nucleotide sequences were sequenced per donor among a few hundred genotyped donors of the cohort, with 15% to 20% of those sequences being non-productive. To predict cytomegalovirus infection status, the study brought together high-throughput TCR immunosequencing, statistical association of individual TCRs with disease status, and machine learning. In an earlier analysis of more than 550 of the donors, high-throughput TCR beta sequencing was used to judge whether each TCR beta V gene segment behaved as functional or pseudogenic. Donor age, sex, ethnicity and CMV serostatus were collected together with the repertoire data. The study was designed to test whether signatures of past pathogen exposure could be identified by cataloging public T cell receptors. All discovery cohort repertoires had been generated using a single sequencing platform. In a later genetic analysis, genome-wide SNP genotypes for about 65% of the roughly 700 donors were used, and that subset was treated as a discovery cohort. The later analysis used no new phenotypic data to find candidate immune exposures, relying instead on TCR beta sequences and their occurrence across donors. The paper as a whole reports these results and caveats: It was suggested by the authors that the approach could potentially be generalized to other disease states and immunological phenotypes. Presence/absence analyses assumed roughly uniform sequencing depth across donors, an assumption that may not hold. A later analysis associated approximately 17,000 TCR beta sequences with specific HLA alleles at a false discovery rate of 0.05. For the cohort, immune exposure information was limited to CMV serostatus. Some IMGT-functional V segments, including TRBV6-2 and TRBV6-3, could not be distinguished by the 87-base-pair reads and were therefore excluded. Because counts were too low, about 18 rarely observed V segments, including chromosome 9 orphons, were left out of the earlier analysis of 587 of the donors. Only TCR beta chains were sequenced in this cohort, and the absence of alpha or paired-chain data limited detectable features. A further reported finding was that TCR beta sequences accurately predicted the HLA-A and HLA-B alleles for most subjects in the first cohort. In a later analysis, HLA-associated TCR beta chains showed more clonal expansion and lower generation probabilities than non-associated chains that were equally common. The study listed 150 to 200 TCR beta chains as associated with cytomegalovirus. The classifier was reported to diagnose cytomegalovirus status with high specificity and sensitivity in both the original and validation cohorts. While some public TCRs were present in many individuals, most TCR sequences turned up only very rarely across donors. Correlated functional status among segregating V segments might reflect linkage disequilibrium, but an unknown experimental factor could not be ruled out. A later genetic analysis associated a missense DCLRE1C variant with V-gene and J-gene trimming of TCR beta chains, and an independent cohort replicated the association. In a later analysis, TCR association rates were found to vary across HLA loci, with the most associated TCRs seen for DRB1 alleles and the fewest for HLA-C alleles. In a later analysis, most CMV-associated TCR beta chains were found to appear HLA-restricted, with HLA associations seemingly driven largely by CMV exposure. A cluster of highly shared sequence variants was judged likely to be a technical artifact of the sequencing pipeline. An earlier analysis of several hundred of the donors showed that most TCR beta V segments appeared in productive rearrangements either about 90% or about 30% of the time, which broadly matched IMGT annotations. Assigning TCR associations to individual alleles was difficult when HLA alleles, especially DR and DQ, strongly co-occurred. In vitro tests confirmed that three of the cytomegalovirus-associated TCR beta chains recognize cytomegalovirus antigens. Several of the top co-occurrence clusters appeared to be linked to parvovirus B19, influenza, CMV and Epstein-Barr virus, according to a later analysis. Compared with the roughly 670-donor mean, donors in an Asian-associated ancestry cluster had fewer N-insertions in productive TCRs, according to a later genetic analysis. Because HLA typing was missing for some donors at each locus, association tests included only the typed subset.

The cohort was made up of approximately 670 healthy bone marrow donors. All cohort members were sampled while nominally healthy, although unrecorded immune exposures were likely present. The donor was CMV seronegative and was included in the group of several hundred seronegative cohort members. A peripheral blood sample was collected from each donor, and TCR beta sequencing was performed on peripheral blood mononuclear cells. The Qiagen DNeasy Blood Extraction Kit was used to extract genomic DNA from the blood cell samples. V is clipped by 6 bases and J by 6 bases, and the sequence between their germline boundaries is 16 bases long. The CDR3 holds 14 amino acids from the cysteine to the phenylalanine. The only DNA kept is the CDR3, 42 bases in frame from the first base. CDR1 and CDR2 (SGHVS, FNYEAQ) derive from the germline V gene. For this clone: What this receptor recognizes is not known. No base qualities exist here, and no much larger clone lies one base off it.

Libraries were built with the immunoSEQ multiplex PCR assay. A mixture of 60 forward primers for TCR Vbeta segments and 13 reverse primers for TCR Jbeta segments was used in the multiplex PCR. The CDR3 region of rearranged TCR beta genes was amplified from genomic DNA by a multiplex PCR assay. The Illumina HiSeq System was used to sequence the amplified TCR beta libraries as 87-base-pair reads. As for how the authors treated the data: A later analysis tallied around 80 million unique TCR beta chains across the 650 to 750 repertoires, and some 10 million of those chains were shared by two or more donors. A nearest-neighbor algorithm error-corrected the raw reads and collapsed the reads into unique sequences, merging closely related sequences to remove PCR and sequencing errors. V, D and J gene segments were assigned by aligning CDR3 sequences to IMGT reference sequences. Each retained sequence needed at least a six-nucleotide match to both a V gene segment and a J gene segment. Rearrangements were called productive when the CDR3 lacked stop codons and stayed in frame with V and J; all others were non-productive. CDR3 was defined by IMGT convention, running from the second conserved V-encoded cysteine to the conserved J-encoded phenylalanine. The earlier analysis of 587 of the donors excluded sequences that lacked an unambiguous match to a single V gene segment. An earlier analysis of just under 600 of the donors called V segments functional above 56.7% productive rearrangements and segregating when the between-donor standard deviation exceeded 5%. A statistical classification framework was built to diagnose cytomegalovirus status from the catalog of TCR beta chain sequences. In a later analysis, V and J genes were assigned by comparing TCR nucleotide sequences against IMGT/GENE-DB human TR gene sequences. A later analysis assigned CDR3 sequences and most-parsimonious VDJ recombination scenarios with the TCRdist pipeline. In a later analysis, every TCR beta chain was defined by the combination of its CDR3 amino acid sequence and its V-gene family, and reads without a unique V-gene family were dropped. As a way to deal with suspected cross-contamination and a sequencing artifact, a later analysis dropped approximately 590 nucleotide sequences that were highly shared and had low generation probability. A later analysis calculated a clonal expansion index for each public chain from normalized within-repertoire ranks of inferred template counts. In a later analysis, generation probabilities were computed with a VDJ recombination model fitted to out-of-frame rearrangements, and the resulting probabilities were checked against IGoR. Hypergeometric tests were used in a later analysis to score TCR-TCR, TCR-HLA and TCR-CMV co-occurrence, with a repertoire-size bias correction applied to the TCR pairs. In a later analysis, false discovery rates were estimated by permuting HLA or CMV assignments 20 times. In a later analysis, co-occurring TCRs were grouped with DBSCAN, and TCRdist sequence similarity was added when clustering was performed within HLA-allele-positive subsets. Repertoires with fewer than 30,000 or more than 120,000 public chains were left out of co-occurrence clustering, as were five repertoires with anomalous nucleotide sharing. TCRdb retrieved this table from immuneACCESS and kept in-frame rearrangements only. Not all clones are present; in checked studies, unresolved V genes account for under half, and no reason is known for the remainder. V and J calls and clone size are those listed in that table; D and trimming were worked out from the DNA. This sample lists approximately 150,000 clones; more than 65% were detected once. Clones ranked in the top ten supply over 0.95% of the sample.

The sequence was obtained from a woman in her 50s in good health and CMV-seronegative. Sequencing was carried out using PBMCs. This chain joins TRBV7-6 to TRBJ2-3; possibly the D gene is TRBD2, per 6 matching bases. The sequenced DNA: TGTGCCAGCAGGCTAGCGCCGAGGGTGGATACGCAGTATTTT. It codes for CASRLAPRVDTQYF.